The present T cell receptor (beta chain) was sequenced within a study of vaccination effects on CD4 cells after COVID-19 (dated by TCRdb to between 2020 and 2023). In terms of the full investigation: Each participant received two doses of an mRNA SARS-CoV-2 vaccine, either BNT162b2 or mRNA-1273. SARS-CoV-2 spike-specific CD4+ TCR repertoires were compared before and after mRNA vaccination in COVID-19 convalescent patients and in infection-naive vaccine recipients. A total of 10 COVID-19 convalescent patients and a few SARS-CoV-2-naive healthy vaccine recipients were included in the full study. The Oncomine TCR Beta short-read assay on an Illumina iSeq 100 was used to sequence cultures from other donors in the study. What the research found in general, with its limitations: In healthy vaccine recipients, vaccine-induced clones were almost all SARS-CoV-2 mono-reactive, with only 1 of 255 cross-reactive with common cold coronaviruses. Limitations of the study were the small number of convalescent patients and the absence of early post-infection timepoints. Clones induced by infection and clones induced by vaccination both contracted markedly at late timepoints after vaccination, which fits with T cell responses waning over time.

From a lookup of the germline V gene, CDR1 and CDR2 are SNHLY and FYNNEI. Counted from cysteine to phenylalanine, this CDR3 has 15 amino acids. Of the read, only the CDR3 DNA is kept; its 45 bases are in frame from base 1. V trim: 6 bases; J trim: 7 bases; unmatched bases: 9. In the ViraFEST assay, PBMC were stimulated with viral peptide pools, and TCR sequencing was then used to find antigen-specific CD4+ T cell clonotypes based on their expansion. After more than nine days of culture, CD4+ T cells were isolated with the EasySep CD4+ T cell isolation kit. The absence of prior SARS-CoV-2 infection in healthy vaccine recipients was confirmed by negative nucleocapsid antibodies before and after vaccination. About 2 million PBMC per well were cultured in IMDM with 5% human AB serum, 9 to 10 IU/ml IL-2 and gentamicin, plus 10 ug/ml peptides. Half of the culture medium was replaced with fresh IL-2-containing medium on days 3 and 7. Unless noted otherwise, every peptide stimulation condition was grown in triplicate wells. Using Ficoll-Paque Plus gradient centrifugation, PBMC were separated from whole blood and then either used fresh or cryopreserved at -140C. The spike proteins of SARS-CoV-2 and of the common cold coronaviruses HCoV-NL63, HCoV-OC43 and HCoV-229E were spanned by overlapping peptide pools. Genomic DNA was extracted from cultured CD4+ T cells with the QIAamp micro DNA kit.

In the case of this clone: No cognate antigen has been identified for it. The input lacks base qualities; no much larger clone sits a single base away.

The library relied on the immunoSEQ multiplex PCR assay. DNA from the cultured, isolated CD4+ T cells was subjected to TCR beta CDR3 sequencing. Regarding the original processing steps: Non-productive TCR sequences were removed and reads were trimmed to the CDR3 region, keeping CDR3s of at least 7 amino acids. Antigen-specific clonotypes were identified with the MANAFEST web app by comparing expansion in peptide wells against reference cultures. To count as positive, a clone had to show expansion at FDR<0.05 compared with the reference and with all other wells, an odds ratio above 5, and a frequency above 0.1% in two replicate wells. A clonotype was called cross-reactive if it was significantly expanded both in SARS-CoV-2 spike wells and in at least one common cold coronavirus spike condition. Levenshtein distance calculated with the stringdist R package was used to assess CDR3 similarity, and unrooted trees were constructed with ape in R 3.6.1. Imported from immuneACCESS, the table was reduced by TCRdb to in-frame sequences with V and J called. These copies leave out some clones; in studies compared against another copy, an unresolved V gene accounts for under half, and the cause of the remainder is not known. The V and J calls and clone size come from that table; D and trimming were worked out from the DNA. The sample includes 50,000 to 65,000 clones, with around 75% observed a single time. The ten largest make up approximately 2.4% of the sample.

The sequence was obtained from a human donor who received a COVID-19 vaccine. The sequences come from CD4+ T cells from PBMCs cultured with HCoV-229E spike peptides, collected before COVID-19 vaccination. The sample's cell subset or site label is to be understood as: HCoV-229E spike overlapping peptide pool stimulation. In this chain, TRBV2 is recombined with TRBJ1-6, and 7 bases in between align with TRBD1. The sequence in DNA is TGTGCCAGCAGACCCTCGACAGGGTTCAATTCACCCCTCCACTTT. It translates to CASRPSTGFNSPLHF.